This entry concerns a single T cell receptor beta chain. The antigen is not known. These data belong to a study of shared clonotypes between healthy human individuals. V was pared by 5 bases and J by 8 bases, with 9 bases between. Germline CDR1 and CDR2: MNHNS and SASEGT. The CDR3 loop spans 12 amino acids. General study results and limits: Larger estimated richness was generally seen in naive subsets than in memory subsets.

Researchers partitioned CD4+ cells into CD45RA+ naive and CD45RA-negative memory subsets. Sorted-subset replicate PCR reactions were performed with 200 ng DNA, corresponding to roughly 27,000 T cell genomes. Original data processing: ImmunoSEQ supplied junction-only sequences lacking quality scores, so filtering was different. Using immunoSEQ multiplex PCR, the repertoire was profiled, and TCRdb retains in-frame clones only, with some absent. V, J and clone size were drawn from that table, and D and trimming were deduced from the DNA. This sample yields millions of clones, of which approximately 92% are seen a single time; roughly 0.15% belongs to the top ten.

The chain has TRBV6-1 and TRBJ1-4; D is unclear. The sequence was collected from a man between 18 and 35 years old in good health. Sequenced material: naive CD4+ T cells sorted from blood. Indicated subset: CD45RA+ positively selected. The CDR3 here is CASSLTREKLFF. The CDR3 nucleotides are TGTGCCAGCAGTTTGACAAGGGAAAAACTGTTTTTT.